A selection of T cell receptor beta chains follows, all from one sample in a study of post-analysis software for immune sequencing data. TCRdb independently ran MiXCR on the PCR reads; one entry per CDR3 protein. Of 350,000 to 450,000 distinct CDR3 sequences in the sample, approximately 42% were seen once. The sample comprised blood. The receptors come from a girl aged 2-10 years with multiple sclerosis. CDR3s include the opening cysteine and the closing phenylalanine or tryptophan. The order of the fields is J gene, D gene, clone size, V gene, CDR3 DNA, CDR3 protein. A D gene is named only where the DNA matches it firmly. Size tells how often a clone was seen (once, few, many) or the class of an expanded clone, and some rows leave it out.

j_call: TRBJ2-7; d_call: TRBD2; clone_size: NA; v_call: TRBV7-6; cdr3_nt: TGTGCCAGCAGCTCCCTACCGCCCACTAGCGGGAGGAGCTACGAGCAGTACTTC; cdr3_aa: CASSSLPPTSGRSYEQYF
j_call: TRBJ1-2; d_call: NA; clone_size: NA; v_call: TRBV7-9; cdr3_nt: TGTGCCAGCAGCTCGGGGGCGCCCTATGGCTACACCTTC; cdr3_aa: CASSSGAPYGYTF
j_call: TRBJ2-1; d_call: TRBD1; clone_size: NA; v_call: TRBV6-5; cdr3_nt: TGTGCCAGCAGTTACTCCGTCTCCGGGACAGGGCGCCGTGATGAGCAGTTCTTC; cdr3_aa: CASSYSVSGTGRRDEQFF
j_call: TRBJ2-1; d_call: TRBD2; clone_size: NA; v_call: TRBV5-1; cdr3_nt: TGCGCCAGCAGCTTGGAGACTAGCAGGATGAACAATGAGCAGTTCTTC; cdr3_aa: CASSLETSRMNNEQFF
j_call: TRBJ2-7; d_call: NA; clone_size: few; v_call: TRBV5-5; cdr3_nt: TGTGCCAGCAGCTTGGAGGGGGGCAGTCCTTCCTACGAGCAGTACTTC; cdr3_aa: CASSLEGGSPSYEQYF
j_call: TRBJ1-2; d_call: TRBD1; clone_size: NA; v_call: TRBV5-1; cdr3_nt: TGCGCCAGCAGCTTTACCGGGACAGGGGACGGCTACACCTTC; cdr3_aa: CASSFTGTGDGYTF
j_call: TRBJ2-5; d_call: TRBD2; clone_size: NA; v_call: TRBV10-3; cdr3_nt: TGTGCCATCGGTTGGGCTAGCGGGGACGAAGAGACCCAGTACTTC; cdr3_aa: CAIGWASGDEETQYF
j_call: TRBJ2-1; d_call: NA; clone_size: few; v_call: TRBV29-1; cdr3_nt: TGCAGCATGGGACTGCGGGGCGATGAGCAGTTCTTC; cdr3_aa: CSMGLRGDEQFF
j_call: TRBJ1-5; d_call: NA; clone_size: few; v_call: TRBV27; cdr3_nt: TGTGCCAGCAGTTCCGGGGGCGGAAATCAGCCCCAGCATTTT; cdr3_aa: CASSSGGGNQPQHF
j_call: TRBJ2-5; d_call: TRBD1; clone_size: NA; v_call: TRBV28; cdr3_nt: TGTGCCAGCAGTTCCGGACAGGGGCCGACCCAGTACTTC; cdr3_aa: CASSSGQGPTQYF
j_call: TRBJ2-3; d_call: TRBD1; clone_size: NA; v_call: TRBV7-9; cdr3_nt: TGTGCCAGCAGCTCATACTTCCATGGACAGGGGAGCACAGATACGCAGTATTTT; cdr3_aa: CASSSYFHGQGSTDTQYF
j_call: TRBJ2-7; d_call: TRBD2; clone_size: NA; v_call: TRBV7-2; cdr3_nt: TGTGCCAGCAGCTTATACTCCCCCTTATCTAGCGGGGGTTATGTCTACGAGCAGTACTTC; cdr3_aa: CASSLYSPLSSGGYVYEQYF
j_call: TRBJ2-5; d_call: NA; clone_size: NA; v_call: TRBV5-6; cdr3_nt: TGTGCCAGCCAAGGGGCGCGGCTGTACCAAGAGACCCAGTACTTC; cdr3_aa: CASQGARLYQETQYF
j_call: TRBJ1-2; d_call: TRBD1; clone_size: many; v_call: TRBV5-1; cdr3_nt: TGCGCCAGCAGCTTGATCCCAGGGGGAGCCTATGGCTACACCTTC; cdr3_aa: CASSLIPGGAYGYTF
j_call: TRBJ2-5; d_call: TRBD2; clone_size: once; v_call: TRBV20-1; cdr3_nt: TGCAGTGCTAGGGATCCCCCTAGCGGGGTCTACGAGCGGTACTTC; cdr3_aa: CSARDPPSGVYERYF
j_call: TRBJ1-2; d_call: TRBD1; clone_size: NA; v_call: TRBV5-4; cdr3_nt: TGTGCCAGCAGCAGACAGGGGGCGAACTATGGCCACACCTTC; cdr3_aa: CASSRQGANYGHTF
j_call: TRBJ2-7; d_call: NA; clone_size: NA; v_call: TRBV14; cdr3_nt: TGTGCCAGCAGCCAAACCACCGGCAGGGCGAGCGAGCAGTACTTC; cdr3_aa: CASSQTTGRASEQYF
j_call: TRBJ2-7; d_call: NA; clone_size: few; v_call: TRBV10-3; cdr3_nt: TGTGCCTCTTGGAAAGGGCCCTCCTACGAGCAGTACTTC; cdr3_aa: CASWKGPSYEQYF
j_call: TRBJ2-5; d_call: TRBD1; clone_size: few; v_call: TRBV7-2; cdr3_nt: TGTGCCAGCAGCTTAGCCCTCCTCCGGGACAGGGGAAGGGGGATTCAAGAGACCCAGTACTTC; cdr3_aa: CASSLALLRDRGRGIQETQYF
j_call: TRBJ2-6; d_call: NA; clone_size: NA; v_call: TRBV20-1; cdr3_nt: TGCAGTGCTAGAGAGGTCTCTGGGGCCAACGTCCTGACTTTC; cdr3_aa: CSAREVSGANVLTF
j_call: TRBJ2-7; d_call: NA; clone_size: few; v_call: TRBV29-1; cdr3_nt: TGCAGCGCCTCCGGGTCCAAGAGCTCCTACGAGCAGTACTTC; cdr3_aa: CSASGSKSSYEQYF
j_call: TRBJ2-1; d_call: NA; clone_size: NA; v_call: TRBV24-1; cdr3_nt: TGTGCCACCAGTATGGGACCGGGATCCTCCTACAATGAGCAGTTCTTC; cdr3_aa: CATSMGPGSSYNEQFF
j_call: TRBJ2-7; d_call: TRBD1; clone_size: NA; v_call: TRBV28; cdr3_nt: TGTGCCAGCAGCGCAAGGACAGGGGTACCGTACGAGCAGTACTTC; cdr3_aa: CASSARTGVPYEQYF
j_call: TRBJ2-7; d_call: NA; clone_size: few; v_call: TRBV3-1; cdr3_nt: TGTGCCAGCAGCCAAGCAGTCGTTTCCTACGAGCAGTACTTC; cdr3_aa: CASSQAVVSYEQYF
j_call: TRBJ2-1; d_call: NA; clone_size: NA; v_call: TRBV9; cdr3_nt: TGTGCCAGCACAGCAGCGGAGGGCTCCTACAATGAGCAGTTCTTC; cdr3_aa: CASTAAEGSYNEQFF
j_call: TRBJ2-3; d_call: TRBD2; clone_size: NA; v_call: TRBV29-1; cdr3_nt: TGCAGCGTTTTCCGGGAGGGGACAGATACGCAGTATTTT; cdr3_aa: CSVFREGTDTQYF
j_call: TRBJ2-7; d_call: TRBD1; clone_size: many; v_call: TRBV29-1; cdr3_nt: TGCAGCGTTGGAAGGACTTCGACAGGGTACGAGCAGTACTTC; cdr3_aa: CSVGRTSTGYEQYF
j_call: TRBJ2-3; d_call: TRBD2; clone_size: NA; v_call: TRBV7-3; cdr3_nt: TGTGCCAGCAGCTTAGCGGGAGGTAGTGATACGCAGTATTTT; cdr3_aa: CASSLAGGSDTQYF
j_call: TRBJ1-6; d_call: TRBD1; clone_size: few; v_call: TRBV29-1; cdr3_nt: TGCAGCGCAATGTTCCTCTCCGGGACAGATAATTCACCCCTCCACTTT; cdr3_aa: CSAMFLSGTDNSPLHF
j_call: TRBJ2-5; d_call: TRBD2; clone_size: NA; v_call: TRBV20-1; cdr3_nt: TGCAGTGCTAGAGATGGGTCTAGCGGGGGCCTGGCGATGAAGTACTTC; cdr3_aa: CSARDGSSGGLAMKYF
j_call: TRBJ1-5; d_call: NA; clone_size: few; v_call: TRBV11-2; cdr3_nt: TGTGCCAGCAGCTTAGCCCCGATCCAGCCCCAGCATTTT; cdr3_aa: CASSLAPIQPQHF
j_call: TRBJ2-3; d_call: TRBD1; clone_size: NA; v_call: TRBV20-1; cdr3_nt: TGCAGTGCTAGAGGACAAATACCGACAGGGGCAGGTATTTATACGCAGTATTTT; cdr3_aa: CSARGQIPTGAGIYTQYF
j_call: TRBJ2-5; d_call: TRBD2; clone_size: few; v_call: TRBV7-9; cdr3_nt: TGTGCCAGCAGCCCTTTCCTAGCGGGGGGACTAGAGACCCAGTACTTC; cdr3_aa: CASSPFLAGGLETQYF
j_call: TRBJ2-1; d_call: TRBD2; clone_size: NA; v_call: TRBV10-3; cdr3_nt: TGTGCCATCAGTATCGAGACTAGCGGCGCTTGGGGTGAGCAGTTCTTC; cdr3_aa: CAISIETSGAWGEQFF
j_call: TRBJ2-5; d_call: TRBD2; clone_size: few; v_call: TRBV4-2; cdr3_nt: TGTGCCAGCAGCCAAGATCCCGCGCTAGCGGGAGAGACCCAGTACTTC; cdr3_aa: CASSQDPALAGETQYF
j_call: TRBJ2-7; d_call: NA; clone_size: NA; v_call: TRBV28; cdr3_nt: TGTGCCAGCACCAGTCACCCACCCAGGGCCTACGAGCAGTACTTC; cdr3_aa: CASTSHPPRAYEQYF
j_call: TRBJ2-3; d_call: TRBD2; clone_size: NA; v_call: TRBV9; cdr3_nt: TGTGCCAGCAGCGTAGTGGCTAGCGGCAGCACAGATACGCAGTATTTT; cdr3_aa: CASSVVASGSTDTQYF
j_call: TRBJ1-1; d_call: NA; clone_size: NA; v_call: TRBV7-2; cdr3_nt: TGTGCCAGCAGCTTATATATCCTTGCGGACACTGAAGCTTTCTTT; cdr3_aa: CASSLYILADTEAFF
j_call: TRBJ2-5; d_call: TRBD1; clone_size: NA; v_call: TRBV5-1; cdr3_nt: TGCGCCAGCCAGACAGGGGGAGGAGAGACCCAGTACTTC; cdr3_aa: CASQTGGGETQYF
j_call: TRBJ2-1; d_call: NA; clone_size: NA; v_call: TRBV5-1; cdr3_nt: TGCGCCAGCCGCTTGATCCAGGGCCCCTACAATGAGCAGTTCTTC; cdr3_aa: CASRLIQGPYNEQFF